Listed here are 17 T cell receptor beta chains from one sample, sequenced in a study of blood T cell repertoires in COVID-19. This table comes from immunoSEQ multiplex PCR, and its TCRdb copy is limited to in-frame clones, with some not included. The sample lists roughly 140,000 clones, approximately 80% seen once, with about 6.8% in the top ten. The sample consisted of peripheral blood. Receptors originate from a woman aged 50 to 65 in a cohort sampled during active or convalescent COVID-19.

The sample holds one count of this clone. The chain couples TRBV29-1 to TRBJ2-7; possible D gene TRBD1, 6 bases. The V and J ends lost 7 bases and 0 bases respectively, with 13 bases between them. Germline V lookup: CDR1 SQVTM, CDR2 ANQGSEA. The CDR3 extends over 13 amino acids. CDR3: CSAQTGSSYEQYF. The CDR3 bases are TGCAGCGCCCAGACAGGCAGCTCCTACGAGCAGTACTTC.

J is TRBJ1-4 and V is TRBV4-3; TRBD1 matches at 8 bases. There are 15 residues in the CDR3. Germline trimming cut 4 bases from V and 8 bases from J; bases unmatched to any gene: 9. Looked up from germline, CDR1 is LGHNA and CDR2 is YSLEER. The CDR3 bases are TGCGCCAGCAGCCCCCTCGGACAGGGATTGGAAAAACTGTTTTTT. Translating gives CASSPLGQGLEKLFF.

The chain uses TRBV2 and TRBJ2-6, with 7 positions matching TRBD1. The trim removed 5 bases at V and 0 bases at J, leaving 4 bases unmatched. The CDR3 loop spans 16 amino acids. Germline CDR1 SNHLY, CDR2 FYNNEI. CDR3 residues: CASSKTGPSGANVLTF. The CDR3 DNA reads as TGTGCCAGCAGTAAGACAGGGCCCTCTGGGGCCAACGTCCTGACTTTC.

This clone occurred a few times. The chain is built from TRBV6-5 and TRBJ1-3, with 9 bases identical to TRBD1. The ends lost 6 bases at V and 9 bases at J; junction bases unmatched: 9. Germline-derived CDR1 and CDR2 are MNHEY and SVGAGI. This CDR3 comprises 14 residues. The CDR3 protein is CASSPGQGRVTIYF. CDR3 coding DNA: TGTGCCAGCAGCCCCGGACAGGGGAGGGTCACCATATATTTT.

This CDR3 reads CASSQDQGAFGNTIYF. CDR3 DNA sequence: TGTGCCAGCAGCCAAGATCAGGGGGCCTTTGGAAACACCATATATTTT. The chain links TRBV3-1 (or the pseudogene TRBV3-2) to TRBJ1-3, with 8 bases identical to TRBD1. J lost 3 bases, V lost 0 bases, and 4 bases had no gene match. The CDR3 runs to 16 residues. CDR1 and CDR2 from the germline V gene are LGHDT and YNNKEL (reference sequence).

This clone was recorded only once. The CDR3 nucleotides are TGTGCCAGCAGCTTAGTGGGGTCGGGACAGGGAAACACCATATATTTT. This gives the protein CASSLVGSGQGNTIYF. J is TRBJ1-3 and V is TRBV7-2; 7 bases agree with TRBD1. The CDR3 has 16 residues. V shed 1 base, J shed 4 bases, and the junction held 7 bases outside the gene matches. Germline loops: CDR1 SGHTA, CDR2 FQGNSA.

The genes are TRBV2 and TRBJ1-2; possibly TRBD1 for D (6 bases). CDR3 length: 14 residues. Looked up from germline, CDR1 is SNHLY and CDR2 is FYNNEI. With 2 bases removed from V and 6 bases from J, the gap between germline ends came to 13 bases. In DNA form, the CDR3 reads TGTGCCAGCAGTGAAATATACAGGGCAAATGGCTACACCTTC. Its translation: CASSEIYRANGYTF.

The chain joins TRBV11-2 to TRBJ1-5; no firm D call. The CDR3 sequence is 17 residues long. Germline-derived CDR1 and CDR2 are SGHAT and FQNNGV. V gave up 3 bases and J gave up 5 bases, with 20 bases separating them. The CDR3: CASSLSEGPPGYQPQHF. The CDR3 coding sequence is TGTGCCAGCAGCTTGAGCGAGGGCCCTCCCGGGTATCAGCCCCAGCATTTT.

This clone was observed a single time. The junction departs from germline at one end; a sequencing error may be responsible. The chain combines TRBV27 with TRBJ2-7; TRBD2 might be the D (7 bases). This CDR3 comprises 16 residues. CDR1 and CDR2 from the germline V gene are MNHEY and SMNVEV (reference sequence). The CDR3 nucleotides read TGTGCCAGCAGATTAGGGGGGGGTCCGTCCTCCCACGAGCAGTACTTC. Translation gives CASRLGGGPSSHEQYF.

CDR3 loop: CASSYSRDSPRLAYNEQFF. The CDR3 DNA follows: TGTGCCAGCAGTTACTCGAGGGACAGTCCACGCCTGGCCTACAATGAGCAGTTCTTC. The rearrangement links TRBV6-2 or TRBV6-3 to TRBJ2-1; 7 bases are shared with TRBD1. V gave up 0 bases and J gave up 2 bases; unmatched junction bases: 13. The CDR3 totals 19 residues. Germline V gene lookup returns CDR1 MNHEY and CDR2 SVGEGT.

The chain employs TRBV7-3 and TRBJ2-7; 10 bases fit TRBD1. With 3 bases clipped from V and 2 bases from J, the junction kept 10 bases outside the gene matches. Per the germline V gene, CDR1 is SGHTA and CDR2 is FQGTGA. This CDR3 has 17 amino acids. CDR3 sequence: CASSLGGPGQGPYEQYF. CDR3 bases: TGTGCCAGCAGCTTGGGCGGCCCGGGACAGGGGCCCTACGAGCAGTACTTC.

The chain joins TRBV19 to TRBJ1-1, with 8 bases that match TRBD1. Unmatched junction bases numbered 4, after V lost 6 bases and J lost 1 base. This CDR3 spans 14 amino acids. The germline V gene encodes CDR1 LNHDA and CDR2 SQIVND (reference sequence). The chain's CDR3 is CASSRQGKNTEAFF. The DNA of the CDR3 is TGTGCCAGTAGCAGACAGGGGAAGAACACTGAAGCTTTCTTT.

The J gene is TRBJ2-2, the V gene TRBV19; no firm D call. CDR1 LNHDA and CDR2 SQIVND come from the germline V gene (reference sequence). V lost 5 bases to trimming and J lost 1 base, with 8 bases between them. CDR3 length equals 14 residues. The chain's CDR3 is CASSWSGNTGELFF. The CDR3 DNA reads TGTGCCAGTAGTTGGTCGGGGAACACCGGGGAGCTGTTTTTT.

The genes are TRBV7-9 and TRBJ2-1; D may be TRBD1 (5 bases). The CDR3 has 15 amino acids. Germline CDR1 is SEHNR and CDR2 is FQNEAQ (reference sequence). The ends were cut back, 5 bases at V and 2 bases at J, with 13 bases in the middle. CDR3 residues: CASSQGFLPYNEQFF. CDR3 bases: TGTGCCAGCAGCCAGGGATTTTTGCCCTACAATGAGCAGTTCTTC.

This chain links TRBV5-1 with TRBJ1-2; 9 bases are shared with TRBD1. The J segment lost 1 base and the V segment lost 3 bases, leaving 4 bases of the junction unmatched. Per germline, CDR1 SGHRS and CDR2 YFSETQ. This CDR3 has 15 amino acids. The CDR3 is CASSSDRGSNYGYTF. CDR3 coding DNA: TGCGCCAGCAGCTCGGACAGGGGAAGTAACTATGGCTACACCTTC.

The V and J genes are TRBV3-1 (or the pseudogene TRBV3-2) and TRBJ2-7; 9 bases line up with TRBD1. With 5 bases clipped from V and 2 bases from J, the junction kept 4 bases outside the gene matches. Germline CDR1 reads LGHDT; CDR2 reads YNNKEL (reference sequence). The CDR3 runs 14 residues. The DNA of the CDR3 is TGTGCCAGCAGCATACAGGGGGCCCCCTACGAGCAGTACTTC. Its protein is CASSIQGAPYEQYF.

The V and J genes are TRBV30 and TRBJ2-1; D remains unclear. The CDR3 covers 14 residues. V dropped 1 base and J dropped 4 bases, with 11 bases sitting between them. Germline V gives CDR1 GTSNPN, CDR2 SVGIG (reference sequence). The chain's CDR3 is CAWSDPRFYNEQFF. CDR3 in DNA: TGTGCCTGGAGTGACCCGCGGTTTTACAATGAGCAGTTCTTC.